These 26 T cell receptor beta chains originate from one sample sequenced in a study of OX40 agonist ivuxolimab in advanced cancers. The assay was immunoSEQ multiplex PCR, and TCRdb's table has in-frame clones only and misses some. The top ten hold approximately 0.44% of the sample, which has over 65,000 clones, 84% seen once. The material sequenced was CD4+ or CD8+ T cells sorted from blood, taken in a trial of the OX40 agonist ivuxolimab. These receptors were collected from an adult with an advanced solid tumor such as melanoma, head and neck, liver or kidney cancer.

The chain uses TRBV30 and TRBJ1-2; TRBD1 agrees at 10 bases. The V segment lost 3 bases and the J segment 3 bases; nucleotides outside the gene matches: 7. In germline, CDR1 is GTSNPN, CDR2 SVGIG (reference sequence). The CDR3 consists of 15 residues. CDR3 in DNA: TGTGCCTGGAGGGATAAAGGGACAGGGGACTATGGCTACACCTTC. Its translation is CAWRDKGTGDYGYTF. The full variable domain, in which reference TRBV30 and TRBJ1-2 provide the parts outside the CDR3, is SQTIHQWPATLVQPVGSPLSLECTVEGTSNPNLYWYRQAAGRGLQLLFYSVGIGQISSEVPQNLSASRPQDRQFILSSKKLLLSDSGFYLCAWRDKGTGDYGYTFGSGTRLTVV.

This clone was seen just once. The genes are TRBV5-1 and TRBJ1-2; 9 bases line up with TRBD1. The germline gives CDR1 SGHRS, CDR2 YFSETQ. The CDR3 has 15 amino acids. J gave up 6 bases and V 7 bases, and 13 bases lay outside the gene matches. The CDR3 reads CASQGVPGQGNGYTF. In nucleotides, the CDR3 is TGCGCCAGCCAGGGTGTACCGGGACAGGGCAATGGCTACACCTTC.

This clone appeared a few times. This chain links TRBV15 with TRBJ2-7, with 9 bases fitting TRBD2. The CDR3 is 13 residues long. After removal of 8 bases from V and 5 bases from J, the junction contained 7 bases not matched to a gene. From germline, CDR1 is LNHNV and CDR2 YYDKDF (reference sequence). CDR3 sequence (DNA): TGTGCCACCGGCGCGGGAGGGAGGCACGAGCAGTACTTC. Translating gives CATGAGGRHEQYF.

In DNA, the CDR3 is TGTGCCAGCAGTTTTAAAGGGGCCCGCTACGAGCAGTACTTC. It encodes CASSFKGARYEQYF. This rearrangement joins TRBV28 to TRBJ2-7; D may be TRBD1 (5 bases). Germline CDR1 MDHEN, CDR2 SYDVKM. The length of the CDR3 is 14 residues. The V gene lost 3 bases and the J gene lost 3 bases, with 12 bases spanning the gap.

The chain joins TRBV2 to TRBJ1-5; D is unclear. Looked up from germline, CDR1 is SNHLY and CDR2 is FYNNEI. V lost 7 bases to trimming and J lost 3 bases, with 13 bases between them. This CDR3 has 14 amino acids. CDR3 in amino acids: CASNLGRLNQPQHF. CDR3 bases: TGTGCCAGCAACTTGGGCAGACTCAATCAGCCCCAGCATTTT.

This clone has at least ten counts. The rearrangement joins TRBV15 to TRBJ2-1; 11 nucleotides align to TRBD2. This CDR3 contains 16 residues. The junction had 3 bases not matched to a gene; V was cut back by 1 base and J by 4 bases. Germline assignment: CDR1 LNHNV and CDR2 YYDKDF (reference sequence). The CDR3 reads CATSRVRLAGYNEQFF. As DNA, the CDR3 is TGTGCCACCAGCAGAGTTCGACTAGCGGGGTACAATGAGCAGTTCTTC.

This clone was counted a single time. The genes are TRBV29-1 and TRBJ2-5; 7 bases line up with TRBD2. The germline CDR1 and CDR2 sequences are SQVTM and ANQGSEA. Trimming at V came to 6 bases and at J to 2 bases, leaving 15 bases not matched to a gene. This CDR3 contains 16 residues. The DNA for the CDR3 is TGCAGCGTAGGGTTCAAGGCTAGCGGATTGCAAGAGACCCAGTACTTC. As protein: CSVGFKASGLQETQYF.

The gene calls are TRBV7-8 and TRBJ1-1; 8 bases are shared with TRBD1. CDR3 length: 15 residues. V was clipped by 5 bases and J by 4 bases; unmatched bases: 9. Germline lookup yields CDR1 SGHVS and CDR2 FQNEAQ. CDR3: CASSAQDRVGTEAFF. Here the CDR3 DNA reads TGTGCCAGCAGCGCCCAGGACAGGGTGGGCACTGAAGCTTTCTTT.

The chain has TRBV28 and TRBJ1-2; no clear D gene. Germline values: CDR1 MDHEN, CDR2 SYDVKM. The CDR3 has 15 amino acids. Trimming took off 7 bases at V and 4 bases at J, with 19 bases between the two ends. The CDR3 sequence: CASTPMLVRSYGYTF. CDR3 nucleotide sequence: TGTGCCAGCACCCCGATGTTGGTGCGGAGCTATGGCTACACCTTC.

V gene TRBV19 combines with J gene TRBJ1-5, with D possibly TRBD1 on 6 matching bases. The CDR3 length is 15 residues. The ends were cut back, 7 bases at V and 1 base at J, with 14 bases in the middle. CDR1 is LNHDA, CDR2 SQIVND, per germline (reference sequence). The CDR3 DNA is TGTGCCAGTACCCTCATGGGGGCGAGCAATCAGCCCCAGCATTTT. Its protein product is CASTLMGASNQPQHF.

The CDR3 loop is CASTETGRGSGYTF. The DNA of the CDR3 is TGTGCCAGCACCGAGACAGGGAGGGGCTCGGGCTACACCTTC. The rearrangement links TRBV6-1 to TRBJ1-2; 7 bases map to TRBD1. There are 14 residues in the CDR3. Per germline, CDR1 MNHNS and CDR2 SASEGT. Trimming took 7 bases from V and 8 from J; bases not matched to a gene: 13.

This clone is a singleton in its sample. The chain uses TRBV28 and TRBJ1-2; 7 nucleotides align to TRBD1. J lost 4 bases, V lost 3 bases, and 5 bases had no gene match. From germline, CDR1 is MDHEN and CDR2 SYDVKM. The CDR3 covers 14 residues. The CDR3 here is CASSFAQGSYGYTF. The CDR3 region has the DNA TGTGCCAGCAGTTTTGCACAGGGGTCCTATGGCTACACCTTC.

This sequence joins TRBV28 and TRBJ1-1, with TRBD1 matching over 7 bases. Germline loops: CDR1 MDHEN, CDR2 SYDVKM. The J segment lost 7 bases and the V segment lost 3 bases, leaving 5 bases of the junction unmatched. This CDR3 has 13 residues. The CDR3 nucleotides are TGTGCCAGCAGTTTGAGGACAGGCATTGAAGCTTTCTTT. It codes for CASSLRTGIEAFF.

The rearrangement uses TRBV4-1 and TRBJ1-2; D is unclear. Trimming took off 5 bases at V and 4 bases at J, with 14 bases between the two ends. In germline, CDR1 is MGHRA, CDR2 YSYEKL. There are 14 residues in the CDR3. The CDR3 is CASSMDGDFYGYTF. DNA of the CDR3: TGCGCCAGCAGCATGGACGGGGATTTCTATGGCTACACCTTC.

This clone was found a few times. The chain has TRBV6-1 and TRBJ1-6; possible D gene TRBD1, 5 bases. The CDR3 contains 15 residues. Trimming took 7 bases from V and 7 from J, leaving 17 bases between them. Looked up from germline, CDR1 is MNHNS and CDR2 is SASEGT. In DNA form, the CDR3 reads TGTGCCAGCAATAACCCCGAAGGGACGAATTCACCCCTCCACTTT. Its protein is CASNNPEGTNSPLHF.

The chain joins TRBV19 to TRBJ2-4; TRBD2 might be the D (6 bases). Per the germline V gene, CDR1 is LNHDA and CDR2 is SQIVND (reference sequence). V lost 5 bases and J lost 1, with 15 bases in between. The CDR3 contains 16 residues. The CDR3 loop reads CASSFRGGTAKNIQYF. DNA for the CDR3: TGTGCCAGTAGTTTTCGTGGCGGGACGGCCAAAAACATTCAGTACTTC.

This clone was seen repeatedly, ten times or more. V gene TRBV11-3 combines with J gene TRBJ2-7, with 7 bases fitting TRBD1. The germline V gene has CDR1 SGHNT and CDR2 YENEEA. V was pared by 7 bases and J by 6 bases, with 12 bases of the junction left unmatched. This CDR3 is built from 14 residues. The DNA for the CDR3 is TGTGCCAGCACCTCCCCGGACAGGTCGCCCGAGCAGTACGTC. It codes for CASTSPDRSPEQYV.

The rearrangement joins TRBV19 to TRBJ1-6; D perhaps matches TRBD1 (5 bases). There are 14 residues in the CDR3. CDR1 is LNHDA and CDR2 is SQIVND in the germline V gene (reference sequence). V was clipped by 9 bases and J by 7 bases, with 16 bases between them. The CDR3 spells CASDRGKRNSPLHF. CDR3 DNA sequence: TGTGCCAGCGATCGGGGGAAAAGGAATTCACCCCTCCACTTT.

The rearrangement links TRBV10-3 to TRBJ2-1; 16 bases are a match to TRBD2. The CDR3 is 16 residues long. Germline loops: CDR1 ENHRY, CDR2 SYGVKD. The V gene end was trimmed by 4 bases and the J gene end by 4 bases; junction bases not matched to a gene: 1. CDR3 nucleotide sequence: TGTGCCATCAGTGTGGGACTAGCGGGAGGGTACAATGAGCAGTTCTTC. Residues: CAISVGLAGGYNEQFF.

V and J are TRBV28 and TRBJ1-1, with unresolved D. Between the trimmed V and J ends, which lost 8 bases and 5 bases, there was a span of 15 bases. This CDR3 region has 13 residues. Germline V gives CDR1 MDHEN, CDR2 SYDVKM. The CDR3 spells CASDTLGGTEAFF. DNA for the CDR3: TGTGCCAGCGATACTTTAGGAGGTACTGAAGCTTTCTTT. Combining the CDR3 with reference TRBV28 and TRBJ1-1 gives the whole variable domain DVKVTQSSRYLVKRTGEKVFLECVQDMDHENMFWYRQDPGLGLRLIYFSYDVKMKEKGDIPEGYSVSREKKERFSLILESASTNQTSMYLCASDTLGGTEAFFGQGTRLTVV.

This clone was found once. The CDR3 is CASSLQGVGTEAFF. CDR3 DNA sequence: TGTGCCAGCAGCTTACAAGGGGTGGGCACTGAAGCTTTCTTT. The chain has TRBV7-9 and TRBJ1-1, with D maybe TRBD1 (5 bases). Looked up from germline, CDR1 is SEHNR and CDR2 is FQNEAQ (reference sequence). CDR3 size: 14 residues. The V end was cut by 2 bases, the J end by 4 bases, with 11 bases between.

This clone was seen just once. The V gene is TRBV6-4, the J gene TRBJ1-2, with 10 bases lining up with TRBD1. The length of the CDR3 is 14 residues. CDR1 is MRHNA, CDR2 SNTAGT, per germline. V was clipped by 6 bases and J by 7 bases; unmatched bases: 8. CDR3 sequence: CASRHGTGESGYTF. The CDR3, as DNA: TGTGCCAGCAGGCACGGGACAGGGGAGTCTGGCTACACCTTC.

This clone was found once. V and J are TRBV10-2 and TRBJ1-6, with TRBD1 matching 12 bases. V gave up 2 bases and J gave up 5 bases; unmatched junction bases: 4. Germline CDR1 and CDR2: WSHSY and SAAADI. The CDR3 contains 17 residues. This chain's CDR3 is CASSEGTGGGNNSPLHF. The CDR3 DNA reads TGCGCCAGCAGTGAGGGGACAGGGGGCGGGAATAATTCACCCCTCCACTTT.

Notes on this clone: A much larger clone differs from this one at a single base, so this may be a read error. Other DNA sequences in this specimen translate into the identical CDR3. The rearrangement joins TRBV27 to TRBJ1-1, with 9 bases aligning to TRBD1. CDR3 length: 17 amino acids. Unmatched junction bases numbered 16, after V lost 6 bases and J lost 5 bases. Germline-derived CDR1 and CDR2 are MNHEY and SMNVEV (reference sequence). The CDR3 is CASSRGQGIRRNTEAFF. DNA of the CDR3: TGTGCCAGCAGCCGAGGACAGGGGATACGGAGGAATACTGAAGCTTTCTTT.

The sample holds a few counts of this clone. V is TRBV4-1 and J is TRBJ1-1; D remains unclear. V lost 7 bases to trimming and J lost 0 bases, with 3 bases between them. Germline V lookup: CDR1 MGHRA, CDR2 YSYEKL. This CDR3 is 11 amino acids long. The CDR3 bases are TGCGCCAGCAACCTGAACACTGAAGCTTTCTTT. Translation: CASNLNTEAFF.

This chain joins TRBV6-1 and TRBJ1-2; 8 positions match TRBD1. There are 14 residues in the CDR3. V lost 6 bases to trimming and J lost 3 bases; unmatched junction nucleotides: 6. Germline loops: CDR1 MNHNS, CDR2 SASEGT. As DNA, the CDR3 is TGTGCCAGCAGGGGGACAGGTTCGGACTATGGCTACACCTTC. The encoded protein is CASRGTGSDYGYTF.